This is a list of T cell receptor beta chains from one sample in a study of Graves' ophthalmopathy and Graves' hyperthyroidism. TCRdb re-called the multiplex PCR reads with MiXCR, one entry per CDR3 protein. The sample carries 300,000 or so distinct CDR3 sequences, under 20% recorded once. Material for sequencing was peripheral blood. Every receptor here comes from an adult man with Graves' ophthalmopathy. CDR3s include the opening cysteine and the closing phenylalanine or tryptophan. Fields, in order: J gene, CDR3 length, clone size, V gene, D gene, CDR3 protein, CDR3 DNA. The D gene is left open where the match is weak. A row's size may be missing; if present it is once, few, many or a size class.

J: TRBJ1-1; length: 14; size: many; V: TRBV29-1; D: TRBD1; CDR3: CSVVRTGSNTEAFF; DNA: TGCAGCGTCGTCCGGACAGGCTCGAACACTGAAGCTTTCTTT
J: TRBJ2-7; length: 13; size: many; V: TRBV29-1; D: NA; CDR3: CSVRAGVAYEQYF; DNA: TGCAGCGTGAGAGCGGGCGTAGCCTACGAGCAGTACTTC
J: TRBJ1-1; length: 15; size: NA; V: TRBV5-1; D: TRBD1; CDR3: CASSQTGQTNTEAFF; DNA: TGCGCCAGCAGCCAAACGGGACAGACGAACACTGAAGCTTTCTTT
J: TRBJ1-1; length: 12; size: many; V: TRBV6-2/TRBV6-3; D: NA; CDR3: CASSLFGPEAFF; DNA: TGTGCCAGCAGTTTGTTCGGACCTGAAGCTTTCTTT
J: TRBJ1-1; length: 15; size: many; V: TRBV6-5; D: TRBD1; CDR3: CASSSPDRGGTEAFF; DNA: TGTGCCAGCAGTTCGCCTGACAGGGGAGGCACTGAAGCTTTCTTT
J: TRBJ2-5; length: 16; size: NA; V: TRBV15; D: TRBD2; CDR3: CATSRVPGGPGETQYF; DNA: TGTGCCACCAGCAGAGTGCCGGGAGGGCCAGGGGAGACCCAGTACTTC
J: TRBJ1-5; length: 15; size: many; V: TRBV3-1; D: NA; CDR3: CASSQGLSSNQPQHF; DNA: TGTGCCAGCAGCCAGGGACTGAGTAGCAATCAGCCCCAGCATTTT
J: TRBJ2-1; length: 14; size: NA; V: TRBV2; D: NA; CDR3: CASTTYRDNNEQFF; DNA: TGTGCCAGCACTACCTACAGGGATAACAATGAGCAGTTCTTC
J: TRBJ2-6; length: 16; size: NA; V: TRBV4-1; D: NA; CDR3: CASSQQTSSGANVLTF; DNA: TGCGCCAGCAGCCAACAGACCAGCTCTGGGGCCAACGTCCTGACTTTC
J: TRBJ2-5; length: 12; size: NA; V: TRBV28; D: NA; CDR3: CASSPEIGAQYF; DNA: TGTGCCAGCAGCCCTGAGATTGGCGCCCAGTACTTC
J: TRBJ1-1; length: 14; size: NA; V: TRBV12-3/TRBV12-4; D: NA; CDR3: CASSLAARSDEAFF; DNA: TGTGCCAGCAGTTTAGCCGCAAGGTCCGATGAAGCTTTCTTT
J: TRBJ2-7; length: 16; size: NA; V: TRBV20-1; D: TRBD2; CDR3: CSARDFLAGGGYEQYF; DNA: TGCAGTGCTAGGGACTTTCTAGCGGGAGGCGGCTACGAGCAGTACTTC
J: TRBJ2-4; length: 16; size: NA; V: TRBV7-2; D: TRBD2; CDR3: CASSLGLAGANDIQYF; DNA: TGTGCCAGCAGCTTAGGTCTAGCGGGAGCCAACGACATTCAGTACTTC
J: TRBJ1-1; length: 18; size: many; V: TRBV5-1; D: NA; CDR3: CASSLEPTGRVVNTEAFF; DNA: TGCGCCAGCAGCTTGGAACCCACAGGGAGGGTAGTGAACACTGAAGCTTTCTTT
J: TRBJ2-7; length: 13; size: many; V: TRBV5-1; D: NA; CDR3: CASSPYAGDEQYF; DNA: TGCGCCAGCAGCCCTTATGCCGGGGACGAGCAGTACTTC
J: TRBJ2-7; length: 12; size: many; V: TRBV19; D: NA; CDR3: CASSADPAEQYF; DNA: TGTGCCAGTAGTGCCGATCCTGCCGAGCAGTACTTC
J: TRBJ2-7; length: 15; size: many; V: TRBV6-5; D: NA; CDR3: CASSSRRQSSYEQYF; DNA: TGTGCCAGCAGTTCTCGTAGACAGAGCTCCTACGAGCAGTACTTC
J: TRBJ1-5; length: 13; size: once; V: TRBV6-1; D: NA; CDR3: CASLWGGGQPQHF; DNA: TGTGCCAGCCTATGGGGGGGCGGACAGCCCCAGCATTTT
J: TRBJ2-5; length: 17; size: many; V: TRBV7-8; D: TRBD2; CDR3: CASSYLEGLAEQETQYF; DNA: TGTGCCAGCAGCTACCTCGAGGGACTAGCGGAGCAAGAGACCCAGTACTTC
J: TRBJ1-1; length: 17; size: many; V: TRBV29-1; D: NA; CDR3: CSVEDLAGYNIITEAFF; DNA: TGCAGCGTTGAAGATTTGGCAGGCTACAATATTATTACTGAAGCTTTCTTT
J: TRBJ2-7; length: 13; size: many; V: TRBV20-1; D: NA; CDR3: CSAMWRSSYEQYF; DNA: TGCAGTGCTATGTGGCGGAGCTCCTACGAGCAGTACTTC
J: TRBJ2-5; length: 15; size: few; V: TRBV5-1; D: NA; CDR3: CASSLDTPRRETQYF; DNA: TGCGCCAGCAGCTTGGACACCCCGAGAAGGGAGACCCAGTACTTC
J: TRBJ1-5; length: 14; size: many; V: TRBV18; D: TRBD1; CDR3: CASSPGQGGSPQHF; DNA: TGTGCCAGCTCACCCGGACAGGGAGGGTCGCCCCAGCATTTT
J: TRBJ1-6; length: 14; size: many; V: TRBV5-1; D: TRBD1; CDR3: CASSWGQDNSPLHF; DNA: TGCGCCAGCAGCTGGGGACAGGACAATTCACCCCTCCACTTT
J: TRBJ2-2; length: 14; size: many; V: TRBV7-8; D: NA; CDR3: CASSLRQGPGELFF; DNA: TGTGCCAGCAGCTTACGCCAGGGGCCCGGGGAGCTGTTTTTT
J: TRBJ2-2; length: 15; size: many; V: TRBV12-3/TRBV12-4; D: TRBD2; CDR3: CASSFQAGVGGELFF; DNA: TGTGCCAGCAGTTTTCAAGCGGGAGTTGGCGGGGAGCTGTTTTTT
J: TRBJ2-5; length: 13; size: once; V: TRBV7-2; D: NA; CDR3: CASSQDFWETQYF; DNA: TGTGCCAGCAGCCAAGATTTTTGGGAGACCCAGTACTTC
J: TRBJ1-1; length: 13; size: many; V: TRBV2; D: NA; CDR3: CASTGVMNTEAFF; DNA: TGTGCCAGCACGGGTGTAATGAACACTGAAGCTTTCTTT
J: TRBJ1-5; length: 16; size: NA; V: TRBV6-1; D: TRBD1; CDR3: CASRTRDRVSHQPQHF; DNA: TGTGCCAGCCGGACCCGGGACAGGGTGAGCCATCAGCCCCAGCATTTT
J: TRBJ2-7; length: 15; size: many; V: TRBV12-3/TRBV12-4; D: TRBD1; CDR3: CASSRGQGEYREQYF; DNA: TGTGCCAGCAGTCGTGGACAGGGGGAATATCGCGAGCAGTACTTC
J: TRBJ2-7; length: 17; size: many; V: TRBV14; D: TRBD2; CDR3: CASSRMNRASGTHEQYF; DNA: TGTGCCAGCAGCCGAATGAACAGGGCTAGCGGGACCCACGAGCAGTACTTC
J: TRBJ2-5; length: 14; size: many; V: TRBV7-7; D: NA; CDR3: CASSLVPSQETQYF; DNA: TGTGCTAGCAGCTTAGTGCCTAGCCAAGAGACCCAGTACTTC
J: TRBJ1-1; length: 16; size: NA; V: TRBV12-3/TRBV12-4; D: TRBD1; CDR3: CASSPWTGLLNTEAFF; DNA: TGTGCCAGCAGCCCCTGGACAGGGCTGTTGAACACTGAAGCTTTCTTT
J: TRBJ2-6; length: 15; size: many; V: TRBV20-1; D: NA; CDR3: CSARESGVGANVLTF; DNA: TGCAGTGCTAGAGAGTCAGGGGTCGGGGCCAACGTCCTGACTTTC
J: TRBJ1-1; length: 13; size: NA; V: TRBV29-1; D: NA; CDR3: CSVPARVNTEAYF; DNA: TGCAGCGTTCCCGCGAGGGTGAACACTGAAGCTTACTTT
J: TRBJ2-5; length: 16; size: many; V: TRBV5-1; D: TRBD2; CDR3: CASSRSPLAGQETQYF; DNA: TGCGCCAGCAGCCGATCACCACTAGCGGGACAAGAGACCCAGTACTTC
J: TRBJ1-1; length: 14; size: NA; V: TRBV12-3/TRBV12-4; D: TRBD1; CDR3: CASRQTGMNTEAFF; DNA: TGTGCCAGCAGGCAGACAGGGATGAACACTGAAGCTTTCTTT
J: TRBJ2-2; length: 15; size: many; V: TRBV30; D: NA; CDR3: CAWSAPSSPPGELFF; DNA: TGTGCCTGGAGTGCACCCTCGTCCCCCCCCGGGGAGCTGTTTTTT
J: TRBJ1-1; length: 13; size: once; V: TRBV5-1; D: NA; CDR3: CASSCPDGTEASF; DNA: TGCGCCAGCAGCTGTCCGGATGGCACTGAAGCTTCCTTT
J: TRBJ1-5; length: 14; size: many; V: TRBV6-1; D: TRBD1; CDR3: CASTLTGGAEPQHF; DNA: TGTGCCAGCACCCTAACAGGGGGCGCGGAGCCCCAGCATTTT
J: TRBJ2-7; length: 15; size: many; V: TRBV2; D: TRBD2; CDR3: CASSAQRDPSYEQYF; DNA: TGTGCCAGCAGTGCTCAGCGGGACCCTTCCTACGAGCAGTACTTC
J: TRBJ1-1; length: 14; size: NA; V: TRBV10-3; D: NA; CDR3: CAISLGGENTEAFF; DNA: TGTGCCATCAGTTTAGGTGGAGAGAACACTGAAGCTTTCTTT
J: TRBJ1-5; length: 13; size: many; V: TRBV24-1; D: NA; CDR3: CATSGGRGQPQHF; DNA: TGTGCCACCAGTGGGGGGCGGGGTCAGCCCCAGCATTTT
J: TRBJ2-7; length: 13; size: NA; V: TRBV5-1; D: NA; CDR3: CASSLTGLFEQYF; DNA: TGCGCCAGCAGCCTCACGGGACTTTTCGAGCAGTACTTC
J: TRBJ1-2; length: 15; size: NA; V: TRBV3-1; D: NA; CDR3: CASSQPVKTGYGYTF; DNA: TGTGCCAGCAGCCAACCAGTGAAGACGGGCTATGGCTACACCTTC
J: TRBJ1-6; length: 11; size: many; V: TRBV12-3/TRBV12-4; D: NA; CDR3: CASSAGGPLHF; DNA: TGTGCCAGCAGCGCAGGAGGACCCCTCCACTTT
J: TRBJ2-5; length: 14; size: many; V: TRBV5-6; D: NA; CDR3: CASSPADWSETQYF; DNA: TGTGCCAGCAGCCCGGCCGATTGGTCTGAGACCCAGTACTTC
J: TRBJ2-2; length: 15; size: many; V: TRBV19; D: NA; CDR3: CASSRGPRNTGELFF; DNA: TGTGCCAGTAGCCGGGGCCCAAGGAACACCGGGGAGCTGTTTTTT
J: TRBJ1-1; length: 11; size: many; V: TRBV20-1; D: NA; CDR3: CSARPQIEAFF; DNA: TGCAGTGCTAGACCGCAGATTGAAGCTTTCTTT
J: TRBJ1-5; length: 15; size: many; V: TRBV2; D: NA; CDR3: CASRPGTADNQPQHF; DNA: TGTGCCAGCAGACCCGGGACGGCGGACAATCAGCCCCAGCATTTT
J: TRBJ2-5; length: 16; size: many; V: TRBV4-2; D: TRBD2; CDR3: CASSQGASGRWETQYF; DNA: TGTGCCAGCAGCCAAGGTGCTAGCGGGAGGTGGGAGACCCAGTACTTC
J: TRBJ1-3; length: 13; size: many; V: TRBV27; D: NA; CDR3: CASIGNSGNTIYF; DNA: TGTGCCAGCATCGGGAACTCTGGAAACACCATATATTTT
J: TRBJ2-7; length: 15; size: NA; V: TRBV28; D: TRBD2; CDR3: CASSLRLADSYEQYF; DNA: TGTGCCAGCAGTTTACGACTAGCGGACTCCTACGAGCAGTACTTC
J: TRBJ2-5; length: 15; size: many; V: TRBV4-1; D: NA; CDR3: CASSQVAVARETQYF; DNA: TGCGCCAGCAGCCAAGTGGCGGTAGCCAGAGAGACCCAGTACTTC
J: TRBJ1-1; length: 13; size: many; V: TRBV12-3/TRBV12-4; D: NA; CDR3: CASSLWGSTEAFF; DNA: TGTGCCAGCAGTTTATGGGGAAGCACTGAAGCTTTCTTT
J: TRBJ2-7; length: 13; size: many; V: TRBV6-1; D: TRBD1; CDR3: CASSGGQFYEQYF; DNA: TGTGCCAGCAGTGGGGGACAGTTCTACGAGCAGTACTTC
J: TRBJ2-5; length: 14; size: many; V: TRBV18; D: NA; CDR3: CASSLYREGETQYF; DNA: TGTGCCAGCTCACTATACAGGGAAGGAGAGACCCAGTACTTC